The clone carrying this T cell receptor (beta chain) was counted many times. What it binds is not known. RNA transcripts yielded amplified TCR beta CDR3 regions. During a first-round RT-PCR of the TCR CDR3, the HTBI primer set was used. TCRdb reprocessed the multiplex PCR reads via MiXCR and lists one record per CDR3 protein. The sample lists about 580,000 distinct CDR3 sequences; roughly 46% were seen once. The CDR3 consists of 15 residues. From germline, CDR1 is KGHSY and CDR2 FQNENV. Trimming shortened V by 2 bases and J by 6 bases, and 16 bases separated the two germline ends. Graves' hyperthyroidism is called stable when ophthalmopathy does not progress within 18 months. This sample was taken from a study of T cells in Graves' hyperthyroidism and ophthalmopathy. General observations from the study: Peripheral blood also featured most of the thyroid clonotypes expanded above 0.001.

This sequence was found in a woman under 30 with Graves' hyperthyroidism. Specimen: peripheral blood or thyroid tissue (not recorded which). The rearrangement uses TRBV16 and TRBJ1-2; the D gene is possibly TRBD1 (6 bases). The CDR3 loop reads CASSQTAPGAHGYTF. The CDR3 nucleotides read TGTGCCAGCAGCCAAACTGCGCCAGGGGCCCATGGCTACACCTTC.